This is a list of T cell receptor beta chains from one sample in a study of cytomegalovirus exposure and HLA in healthy donors. TCRdb's copy holds only in-frame clones and misses some; the assay was immunoSEQ multiplex PCR. Among about 120,000 clones, approximately 90% were seen once, and the ten largest hold about 6%. The sequencing sample was made of PBMCs. Receptor source: a woman younger than 35 in good health and CMV-seropositive. Both conserved end residues are part of each CDR3. A D gene is named only where the DNA matches it firmly. Only some rows state a clone size, as once, few, many or a class for expanded clones.

clone_size j_call v_call d_call cdr3_aa cdr3_nt
. TRBJ1-5 TRBV19 . CASSTGQLYSNQPQHF TGTGCCAGTAGTACCGGACAGCTTTATAGCAATCAGCCCCAGCATTTT
. TRBJ2-7 TRBV11-1 TRBD2 CASSLPGGEGSYEQYF TGTGCCAGCAGCTTACCCGGCGGGGAGGGGTCCTACGAGCAGTACTTC
. TRBJ1-2 TRBV9 TRBD1 CASNTPGTGTRSYGYTF TGTGCCAGCAACACCCCCGGGACAGGGACGAGATCCTATGGCTACACCTTC
. TRBJ2-5 TRBV7-2 . CASSLGVRETQYF TGTGCCAGCAGCTTAGGGGTGAGGGAGACCCAGTACTTC
. TRBJ2-7 TRBV10-2 TRBD2 CASRTALFSPSGRAHEQYF TGCGCCAGCCGAACCGCTTTGTTTTCGCCTAGCGGGAGAGCTCACGAGCAGTACTTC
. TRBJ2-1 TRBV7-9 TRBD2 CASSPTSGSLNNEQFF TGTGCCAGCAGCCCGACTAGCGGGAGTCTCAACAATGAGCAGTTCTTC
. TRBJ1-2 TRBV27 TRBD1 CASSLSTGRGYTF TGTGCCAGCAGTTTATCGACAGGGCGCGGCTACACCTTC
. TRBJ2-3 TRBV6-6 TRBD2 CASSLADRTDTQYF TGTGCCAGCAGTCTAGCGGACCGCACAGATACGCAGTATTTT
. TRBJ1-2 TRBV7-2 TRBD1 CASTLGGAWSYGYTF TGTGCCAGCACCCTAGGGGGCGCATGGAGCTATGGCTACACCTTC
. TRBJ2-5 TRBV4-1 . CASSQDRSRTLRGAQYF TGCGCCAGCAGCCAAGATCGTAGCCGAACCCTCCGGGGTGCCCAGTACTTC
. TRBJ1-3 TRBV30 TRBD1 CAWGSTGVPGNTIYF TGTGCCTGGGGGTCAACAGGGGTCCCTGGAAACACCATATATTTT
. TRBJ2-4 TRBV7-2 TRBD2 CASSFSGRVKNIQYF TGTGCCAGCAGCTTCAGCGGGAGGGTTAAAAACATTCAGTACTTC
. TRBJ1-2 TRBV9 TRBD1 CASSSGQGAIYGYTF TGTGCCAGCAGCTCCGGACAGGGGGCCATCTATGGCTACACCTTC
. TRBJ2-5 TRBV10-1 TRBD2 CASSESGGETQYF TGCGCCAGCAGTGAGTCGGGAGGGGAGACCCAGTACTTC
. TRBJ2-7 TRBV29-1 . CSVEVGAYEQYF TGCAGCGTTGAGGTAGGGGCTTACGAGCAGTACTTC
few TRBJ1-2 TRBV5-1 TRBD1 CASSPTGTEYGYTF TGCGCCAGCAGCCCTACCGGGACAGAATATGGCTACACCTTC
. TRBJ1-1 TRBV6-5 . CASTPDGLREAFF TGTGCCAGCACCCCCGACGGTCTGAGGGAAGCTTTCTTT
. TRBJ2-7 TRBV11-2 . CASSSGLDYEQYF TGTGCCAGCAGCTCCGGACTCGACTACGAGCAGTACTTC
. TRBJ2-3 TRBV18 TRBD1 CASSPGQGIGTDTQYF TGTGCCAGCTCACCGGGACAGGGGATTGGCACAGATACGCAGTATTTT
few TRBJ1-1 TRBV5-4 . CASRSPDRNTEAFF TGTGCCAGCAGATCACCGGACAGGAACACTGAAGCTTTCTTT
. TRBJ2-1 TRBV30 . CAWSGPAGLSYNEQFF TGTGCCTGGAGCGGGCCTGCCGGACTCTCCTACAATGAGCAGTTCTTC
. TRBJ2-7 TRBV6-1 . CASRGRGEQYF TGTGCCAGCCGGGGCAGGGGCGAGCAGTACTTC
. TRBJ2-5 TRBV20-1 TRBD2 CSARGGETQYF TGCAGTGCTAGGGGAGGGGAGACCCAGTACTTC
. TRBJ1-2 TRBV30 TRBD1 CAWSVGATGAPGWKNPYTF TGTGCCTGGAGTGTCGGCGCCACAGGGGCCCCAGGTTGGAAGAACCCCTACACCTTC
few TRBJ1-6 TRBV5-5 TRBD1 CASSLVYRGLGSPLHF TGTGCCAGCAGCTTGGTCTACAGGGGTTTAGGTTCACCCCTCCACTTT
. TRBJ1-3 TRBV7-2 . CASSLVFSGGPSGNTIYF TGTGCCAGCAGCTTAGTTTTTTCCGGGGGTCCCTCTGGAAACACCATATATTTT
. TRBJ2-1 TRBV9 . CASSVAGGVAYNEQFF TGTGCCAGCAGCGTAGCCGGGGGAGTAGCCTACAATGAGCAGTTCTTC
once TRBJ2-7 TRBV28 TRBD1 CASSFAGGSSYEQYF TGTGCCAGCAGTTTTGCAGGGGGAAGCTCCTACGAGCAGTACTTC
once TRBJ2-5 TRBV11-3 . CASSPDRYQETQYF TGTGCCAGCAGCCCCGACAGGTACCAAGAGACCCAGTACTTC
once TRBJ2-1 TRBV6-4 . CASSLTGNEQFF TGTGCCAGCAGTCTAACTGGCAATGAGCAGTTCTTC